This TCR beta chain emerged from a study of blood T cell repertoires in COVID-19. Study summary: The study counted Cohort 3 donors as recovered given two negative PCRs, clearance, or symptom resolution. Sources were T cells, B-cell-depleted T cells, or PBMCs; the material itself was cDNA or gDNA.

Residents of 24 US areas, aged roughly 18 to 89 years, made up the participants. Here immunoSEQ multiplex PCR was the method, and the copy in TCRdb shows in-frame clones only, minus some. The repertoire holds a few hundred thousand clones, with over 75% as singletons. Sequenced input: PBMCs or T cells enriched from blood (not recorded which). The TCR originated in a middle-aged man in a cohort exposed to, infected with or recovered from COVID-19 (not recorded which).

CDR3 DNA sequence: TGTGCCATCAGTGGGTCTAGCGGGCCGAACACCGGGGAGCTGTTTTTT. This encodes CAISGSSGPNTGELFF. The chain employs TRBV10-3 and TRBJ2-2; 8 bases are a match to TRBD2. The CDR3 totals 16 residues. Per the germline V gene, CDR1 is ENHRY and CDR2 is SYGVKD. After removal of 4 bases from V and 0 bases from J, the junction contained 4 bases not matched to a gene.